This T cell receptor (beta chain) was recorded in a study of T cell repertoires in cytomegalovirus infection. The wider study: TCR beta signatures that were public indicated CMV infection and matching HLA type.

TCRdb passed the reads through MiXCR, listing each CDR3 protein once. Here the sample spans approximately 97,000 distinct CDR3 sequences, 15% to 20% being singletons. Study results and caveats: Adding up the frequency of public TCR beta families identified people who carried CMV plus the relevant HLA. Within the response measured ex vivo, HLA-C-restricted CMV-specific TCR beta clonotypes were dominant.

The CDR3 extends over 14 amino acids. Germline trimming cut 6 bases from V and 3 bases from J; bases unmatched to any gene: 4. Per germline, CDR1 MNHNY and CDR2 SVGAGI (reference sequence). To note about this clonotype: Antigen: not known.

The V call is TRBV6-6, the J call TRBJ1-5; 8 bases are a match to TRBD1. Sample: PBMCs. The TCR comes from a human donor in good health (CMV status not recorded). Some clones in this sample may be carry-over from other donors' samples. CDR3 bases: TGTGCCAGCAGGGGGACAGGACTCAATCAGCCCCAGCATTTT. Translating it yields CASRGTGLNQPQHF.